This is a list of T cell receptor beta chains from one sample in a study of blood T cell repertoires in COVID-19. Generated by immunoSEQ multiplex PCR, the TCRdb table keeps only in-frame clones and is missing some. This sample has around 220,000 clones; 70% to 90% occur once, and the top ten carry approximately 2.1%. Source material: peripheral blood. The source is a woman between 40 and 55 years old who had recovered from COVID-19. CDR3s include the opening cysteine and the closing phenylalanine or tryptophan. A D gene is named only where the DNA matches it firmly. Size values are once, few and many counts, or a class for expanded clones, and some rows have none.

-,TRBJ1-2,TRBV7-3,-,TGTGCCAGCAGCTTAACAGGCGGGGTAGACCCAGGCTATGGCTACACCTTC,CASSLTGGVDPGYGYTF
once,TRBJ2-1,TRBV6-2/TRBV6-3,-,TGTGCCAGCAGCCTCCAAACGGGGGCCTACAATGAGCAGTTCTTC,CASSLQTGAYNEQFF
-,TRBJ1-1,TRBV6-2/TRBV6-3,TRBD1,TGTGCCAGCAGTTACCGACAGGGTATGAACACTGAAGCTTTCTTT,CASSYRQGMNTEAFF
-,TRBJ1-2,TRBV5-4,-,TGTGCCAGCAGCCCTAACCCCGAGGGAGGCTACACCTTC,CASSPNPEGGYTF
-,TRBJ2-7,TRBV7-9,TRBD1,TGTGCCAGCCGGGACAGGGGGCGAAGGTTGCAGTACTTC,CASRDRGRRLQYF
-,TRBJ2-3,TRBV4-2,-,TGTGCCAGCAGCCCTCTGGGCAGGGGTGGCACAGATACGCAGTATTTT,CASSPLGRGGTDTQYF
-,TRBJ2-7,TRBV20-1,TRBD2,TGCAGTGCTAGTAGGGCGGGAGTGGAGTACGAGCAGTACTTC,CSASRAGVEYEQYF
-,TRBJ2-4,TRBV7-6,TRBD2,TGTGCCAGCAGCTTGAGACCTCCGGGACTAGCGGGAACGGGGGACAAAAACATTCAGTACTTC,CASSLRPPGLAGTGDKNIQYF
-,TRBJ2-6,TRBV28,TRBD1,TGTGCCAGCACCCCCTCCCGGGGACAGACTGCCTGGGCCAACGTCCTGACTTTC,CASTPSRGQTAWANVLTF
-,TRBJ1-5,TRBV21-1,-,TGTGCCAGCAGCACTCAAAGGACAGGGAAGGGTTATAGCAATCAGCCCCAGCATTTT,CASSTQRTGKGYSNQPQHF
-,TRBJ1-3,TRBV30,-,TGTGCCTGGAGTTCCTCCTACTCTGGAAACACCATATATTTT,CAWSSSYSGNTIYF
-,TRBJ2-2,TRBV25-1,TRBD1,TGTGCCAGCAGCCGGACAGGGGGCGTCGGCACCGGGGAGCTGTTTTTT,CASSRTGGVGTGELFF
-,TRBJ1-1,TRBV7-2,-,TGTGCCAGCAGTCAACACAGGAGGAACACTGAAGCTTTCTTT,CASSQHRRNTEAFF
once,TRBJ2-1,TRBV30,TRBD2,TGTGCCTGGAGCCAGGGACTACCCAATGAGCAGTTCTTC,CAWSQGLPNEQFF
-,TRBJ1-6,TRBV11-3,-,TGTGCCAGCAGCCCAAACAGGGTTGGGAATTCACCCCTCCACTTT,CASSPNRVGNSPLHF
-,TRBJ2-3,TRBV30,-,TGTGCCTGGCAGAATCCGGGGTGGGCCAAAGATACGCAGTATTTT,CAWQNPGWAKDTQYF
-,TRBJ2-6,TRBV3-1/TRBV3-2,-,TGTGCCAGCAGCCATGTATTAGCCTCTGGGGCCAACGTCCTGACTTTC,CASSHVLASGANVLTF
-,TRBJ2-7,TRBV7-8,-,TGTGCCAGCAGGACAAACGGACAGAAAGCCTACGAGCAGTACTTC,CASRTNGQKAYEQYF
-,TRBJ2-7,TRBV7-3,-,TGTGCCAGCAGCTCAGGACAGTTTTCCGAGCAGTACTTC,CASSSGQFSEQYF
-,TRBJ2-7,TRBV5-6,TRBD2,TGTGCCAGCAGCTTGGGGGCTAGCGGGCCCCGGGTGCAGTACTTC,CASSLGASGPRVQYF
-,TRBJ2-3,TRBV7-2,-,TGTGCCAGCAGCGGCGGAATTTCTGATACGCAGTATTTT,CASSGGISDTQYF
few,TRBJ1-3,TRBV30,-,TGTGCCTGGAGTGCCCCCCAAAACTCTGGAAACACCATATATTTT,CAWSAPQNSGNTIYF
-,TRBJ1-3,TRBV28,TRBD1,TGTGCCAGCAGCATCTTTTTGGGGACAGGAGTCGGAAACACCATATATTTT,CASSIFLGTGVGNTIYF
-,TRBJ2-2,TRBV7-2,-,TGTGCCAGCAGCGGGGGGGCCAACACCGGGGAGCTGTTTTTT,CASSGGANTGELFF
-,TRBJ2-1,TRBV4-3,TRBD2,TGCGCCAGCAGCCAAGTTGCTAGCGGCACATCCTACAATGAGCAGTTCTTC,CASSQVASGTSYNEQFF
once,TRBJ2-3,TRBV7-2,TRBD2,TGTGCCAGCAGCTTAGGGAGCCTAGCGGGGGCCCCTAGCACAGATACGCAGTATTTT,CASSLGSLAGAPSTDTQYF
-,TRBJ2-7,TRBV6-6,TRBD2,TGTGCCACCGCGGGGGGGGGCTACGAGCAGTACTTC,CATAGGGYEQYF
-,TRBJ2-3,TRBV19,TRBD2,TGTGCCAGTTCCCGGGGGGGGGCCGGAGTCACAGATACGCAGTATTTT,CASSRGGAGVTDTQYF
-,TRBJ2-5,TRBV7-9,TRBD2,TGTGCCAGCAGCGATACTAGCGGGGGGGAGGTCAGGGCGGAGGAGACCCAGTACTTC,CASSDTSGGEVRAEETQYF
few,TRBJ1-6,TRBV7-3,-,TGTGCCAGCAGCTTACTGGGAGCCAAGGCGGATAATTCACCCCTCCACTTT,CASSLLGAKADNSPLHF
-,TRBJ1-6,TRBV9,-,TGTGCCAGCAGCGTAGAGGACAGAAGCCTTTCACCCCTCCACTTT,CASSVEDRSLSPLHF
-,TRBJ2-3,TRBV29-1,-,TGCAGCTCCGAAGGGGTGTGGGGCACAGATACGCAGTATTTT,CSSEGVWGTDTQYF
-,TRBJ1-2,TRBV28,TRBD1,TGTGCCACCCGCCCGCGCGGAGGAGGGGGCAACTATGGCTACACCTTC,CATRPRGGGGNYGYTF
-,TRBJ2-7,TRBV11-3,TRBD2,TGTGCCAGCAGCCTTACTAGCGGGAGGGCCAAGCAGTACTTC,CASSLTSGRAKQYF
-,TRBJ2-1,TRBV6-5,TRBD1,TGTGCCAGCAGTTACGACAGGGTGTACTATGAGCAGTTCTTC,CASSYDRVYYEQFF
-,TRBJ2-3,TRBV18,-,TGTGCCAGCTCACCGCCAGGGGTTGGTCTGGATACGCAGTATTTT,CASSPPGVGLDTQYF
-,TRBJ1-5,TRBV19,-,TGTGCCAGTAGTGCGCGGGGTGGTAGCAATCAGCCCCAGCATTTT,CASSARGGSNQPQHF
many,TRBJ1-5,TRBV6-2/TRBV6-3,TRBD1,TGTGCCAGCAGCCCGGGACAGGGGGCGGATCAGCCCCAGCATTTT,CASSPGQGADQPQHF
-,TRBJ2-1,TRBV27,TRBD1,TGTGCCAGCAGTCCGCCGGGACAGGGGAACGCTGAGCAGTTCTTC,CASSPPGQGNAEQFF
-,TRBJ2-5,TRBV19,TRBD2,TGTGCCAGTAGTCCGCGATCCGGGACTAGCGGACGTGAGACCCAGTACTTC,CASSPRSGTSGRETQYF
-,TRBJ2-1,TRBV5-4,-,TGTGCCAGCAGCTCAAACAGGCCAAGAGTGTACAATGAGCAGTTCTTC,CASSSNRPRVYNEQFF
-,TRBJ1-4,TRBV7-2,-,TGTGCCAGCAGCTTCTGGGGGGGTGAAAAACTGTTTTTT,CASSFWGGEKLFF
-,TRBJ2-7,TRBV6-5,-,TGTGCCAGCAGTTCTACCGGGGGAAGAGAGCAGTACTTC,CASSSTGGREQYF
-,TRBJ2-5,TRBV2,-,TGTGCCAGCAGTGGGCCAACCATACCGTACTTC,CASSGPTIPYF
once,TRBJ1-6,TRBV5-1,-,TGCGCCAGCAGCTTGGCCGGGACATCTAATTCACCCCTCCACTTT,CASSLAGTSNSPLHF
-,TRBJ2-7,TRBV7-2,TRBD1,TGTGCCAGCAGTCGACAGGGTTACGAGCAGTACTTC,CASSRQGYEQYF